Below are 14 T cell receptor beta chains sequenced from a single sample in a study of identical twins. One entry per CDR3 protein, called by TCRdb with MiXCR from the 5' RACE reads. The sample holds hundreds of thousands of distinct CDR3 sequences; 5.5% to 7% are singletons and the top ten take roughly 3.6%. This sample also appeared in a second study, on yellow fever vaccine responses in identical twins.

The sample consisted of memory (CD45RO+) T cells sorted from blood. The receptors were sampled from a woman aged 18 to 35 in good health.

The sample holds many counts of this clonotype. The chain uses TRBV11-2 and TRBJ1-1, with D possibly matching TRBD1 (6 bases). Germline CDR1 SGHAT, CDR2 FQNNGV. V was clipped by 0 bases and J by 5 bases, with 10 bases between them. This CDR3 has 14 residues. This chain's CDR3 is CASSLEDSRTEAFF. CDR3 nucleotide sequence: TGTGCCAGCAGCTTAGAGGACAGTCGGACTGAAGCTTTCTTT. Looking up the rest from reference TRBV11-2 and TRBJ1-1 gives the full variable domain: EAGVAQSPRYKIIEKRQSVAFWCNPISGHATLYWYQQILGQGPKLLIQFQNNGVVDDSQLPKDRFSAERLKGVDSTLKIQPAKLEDSAVYLCASSLEDSRTEAFFGQGTRLTVV.

This clonotype was counted many times. The V call is TRBV11-2, the J call TRBJ2-5; D unclear. The V and J ends lost 2 bases and 5 bases respectively, with 15 bases between them. The CDR3 sequence is 15 residues long. Germline loops: CDR1 SGHAT, CDR2 FQNNGV. CDR3 coding DNA: TGTGCCAGCAGCTTATCAGTCCTACCATCGGAGACCCAGTACTTC. Translation gives CASSLSVLPSETQYF. The full variable domain, rest sourced from reference TRBV11-2 and TRBJ2-5, is EAGVAQSPRYKIIEKRQSVAFWCNPISGHATLYWYQQILGQGPKLLIQFQNNGVVDDSQLPKDRFSAERLKGVDSTLKIQPAKLEDSAVYLCASSLSVLPSETQYFGPGTRLLVL.

This clonotype occurred a few times. The V and J genes are TRBV20-1 and TRBJ2-2; D ambiguous. This CDR3 is 11 amino acids long. V was pared by 6 bases and J by 7 bases, with 9 bases between. Germline CDR1 DFQATT, CDR2 SNEGSKA (reference sequence). The CDR3 is CSAVVGGELFF. The DNA of the CDR3 is TGCAGTGCCGTGGTAGGCGGGGAGCTGTTTTTT.

The chain links TRBV10-2 to TRBJ2-5; 8 nucleotides line up with TRBD1. This CDR3 is 21 amino acids long. Germline V CDR1 and CDR2: WSHSY, SAAADI. The J segment lost 2 bases and the V segment lost 4 bases, leaving 24 bases of the junction unmatched. CDR3 in DNA: TGCGCCAGCAGTGCCTTATCCGACAGGGGAGCACGGAGGAATCCACAAGAGACCCAGTACTTC. It translates to CASSALSDRGARRNPQETQYF.

The rearrangement joins TRBV5-1 to TRBJ1-1; a possible D gene is TRBD1 (6 bases). The V gene's germline CDR1 is SGHRS and CDR2 YFSETQ. The CDR3 loop spans 15 amino acids. The V and J ends lost 1 base and 0 bases respectively, with 10 bases between them. CDR3 region: CASSLRAGVNTEAFF. CDR3 nucleotides: TGCGCCAGCAGCTTGAGGGCAGGGGTGAACACTGAAGCTTTCTTT.

V usage is TRBV24-1 and J usage is TRBJ2-4, with D maybe TRBD2 (5 bases). This CDR3 is 15 amino acids long. CDR1 is KGHDR, CDR2 SFDVKD, per germline. Trimming cost V 5 bases and J 5 bases, with 15 bases left between them. Written as DNA, the CDR3 is TGTGCCACCAGTGGCATTCCCCCAGCGGAAAACATTCAGTACTTC. Protein product: CATSGIPPAENIQYF.

The chain links TRBV6-2 or TRBV6-3 to TRBJ1-2; the D is unclear. This CDR3 region has 17 residues. V shed 0 bases and J shed 0 bases, with 14 bases lying between them. Germline CDR1 and CDR2: MNHEY and SVGEGT. The CDR3 sequence: CASSYSWEPSANYGYTF. The CDR3, as DNA: TGTGCCAGCAGTTACTCGTGGGAACCCTCCGCTAACTATGGCTACACCTTC.

V and J are TRBV19 and TRBJ2-2; TRBD1 matches 7 bases. V dropped 7 bases and J dropped 3; count of bases not matched to a gene: 5. Germline V gene sequence: CDR1 LNHDA, CDR2 SQIVND (reference sequence). The CDR3 has 14 amino acids. For the CDR3, the DNA is TGTGCCAGTAAGGGGGCTCCTGACACCGGGGAGCTGTTTTTT. It is translated as CASKGAPDTGELFF.

This chain connects TRBV6-1 to TRBJ1-2; TRBD1 agrees at 12 bases. V gave up 4 bases and J gave up 5 bases; unmatched junction bases: 8. In germline, CDR1 is MNHNS, CDR2 SASEGT. CDR3 size: 16 residues. The DNA of the CDR3 is TGTGCCAGCAGTGCGGGGGGACAGGGGGCCCTTTATGGCTACACCTTC. Protein sequence: CASSAGGQGALYGYTF.

This clonotype was observed a few times. The chain recombines TRBV7-6 with TRBJ1-1; unclear D gene. Germline lookup yields CDR1 SGHVS and CDR2 FNYEAQ. V was shortened by 1 base and J by 6 bases, with 18 bases between the two germline ends. This CDR3 spans 16 amino acids. CDR3 sequence reads: CASSLGVGVVSAEAFF. The CDR3 nucleotides are TGTGCCAGCAGCTTAGGCGTTGGGGTTGTAAGCGCTGAAGCTTTCTTT.

This clonotype was seen more than once but under ten times. The V gene is TRBV20-1, the J gene TRBJ2-1, with D perhaps matching TRBD1 (8 bases). This CDR3 comprises 16 residues. Germline V lookup: CDR1 DFQATT, CDR2 SNEGSKA (reference sequence). V was trimmed by 0 bases and J by 5 bases, leaving 17 bases between them. CDR3 amino acids: CSAREGGGQANNEQFF. In nucleotides, the CDR3 is TGCAGTGCTAGAGAAGGGGGGGGACAGGCCAACAATGAGCAGTTCTTC.

The table lists this clonotype with many counts. The rearrangement links TRBV5-1 to TRBJ2-4, with 8 bases aligning to TRBD2. Germline assignment: CDR1 SGHRS and CDR2 YFSETQ. The CDR3 length is 16 residues. J gave up 0 bases and V 4 bases, and 6 bases lay outside the gene matches. In DNA, the CDR3 is TGCGCCAGCAGCACGGGGGGGGACCCAGCCAAAAACATTCAGTACTTC. This codes for CASSTGGDPAKNIQYF.

This clonotype was observed a handful of times. The genes are TRBV5-1 and TRBJ2-7, with 9 nucleotides matching TRBD2. V was clipped by 0 bases and J by 3 bases; unmatched bases: 4. The CDR3 totals 15 residues. Germline lookup yields CDR1 SGHRS and CDR2 YFSETQ. The DNA of the CDR3 is TGCGCCAGCAGCTTGGGACTAGCGGCCGACTACGAGCAGTACGTC. The encoded protein is CASSLGLAADYEQYV.

Turning to this clonotype: A much larger clone is a single base away; this may be a read error. Lacking the conserved final phenylalanine or tryptophan, this CDR3 likely reflects a read error. The chain couples TRBV6-1 to TRBJ1-5, with TRBD1 identical over 9 bases. CDR3 length: 14 amino acids. V shed 6 bases, J shed 6 bases, and the junction held 6 bases outside the gene matches. CDR1 is MNHNS and CDR2 is SASEGT in the germline V gene. CDR3 DNA sequence: TGTGCCAGCAGCCCAAGGACAGGGGTTCAGCCCCAGCATTCT. Encoded protein: CASSPRTGVQPQHS.